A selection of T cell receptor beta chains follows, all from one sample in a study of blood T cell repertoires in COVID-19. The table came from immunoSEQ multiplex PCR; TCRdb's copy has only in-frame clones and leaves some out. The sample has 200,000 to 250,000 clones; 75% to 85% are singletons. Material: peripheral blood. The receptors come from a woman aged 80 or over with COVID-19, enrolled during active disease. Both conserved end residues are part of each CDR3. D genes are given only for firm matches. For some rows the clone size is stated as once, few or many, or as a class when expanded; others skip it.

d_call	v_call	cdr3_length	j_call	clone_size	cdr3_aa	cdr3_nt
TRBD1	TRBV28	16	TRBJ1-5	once	CASSGTRDRGYRPQHF	TGTGCCAGCAGTGGGACACGGGACAGGGGTTATCGGCCCCAGCATTTT
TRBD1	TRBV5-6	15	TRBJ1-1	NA	CASSPRTGASTEAFF	TGTGCCAGCAGCCCACGGACAGGGGCGAGCACTGAAGCTTTCTTT
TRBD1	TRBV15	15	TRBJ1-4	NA	CATSRDRTGREKLFF	TGTGCCACCAGCAGAGATCGGACAGGGCGTGAAAAACTGTTTTTT
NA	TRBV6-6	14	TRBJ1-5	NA	CAGSGAGSNQPQHF	TGTGCCGGAAGTGGGGCAGGGTCCAATCAGCCCCAGCATTTT
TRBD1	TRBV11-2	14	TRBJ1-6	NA	CASSLTRGHSPLHF	TGTGCCAGCAGCTTAACTAGGGGGCATTCACCCCTCCACTTT
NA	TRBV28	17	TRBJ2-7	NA	CASSFSLGGGAGTEQYF	TGTGCCAGCAGTTTTAGTTTGGGTGGCGGGGCGGGGACCGAGCAGTACTTC
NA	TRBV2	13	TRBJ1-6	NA	CASSVQLYSPLHF	TGTGCCAGCAGTGTACAGTTATACTCACCCCTCCACTTT
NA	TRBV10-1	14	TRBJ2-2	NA	CASSDLGGTGELFF	TGCGCCAGCAGTGACCTAGGCGGCACCGGGGAGCTGTTTTTT
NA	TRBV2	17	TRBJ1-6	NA	CAKQTGDSGSYNSPLHF	TGTGCCAAACAAACCGGGGACTCTGGCTCCTATAATTCACCCCTCCACTTT
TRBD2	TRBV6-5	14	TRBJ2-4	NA	CASSPREGKNIQYF	TGTGCCAGCAGCCCGCGGGAGGGAAAAAACATTCAGTACTTC
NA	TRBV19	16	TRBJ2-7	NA	CASSIFGTNRLYEQYF	TGTGCCAGTAGTATCTTTGGCACCAACCGCCTCTACGAGCAGTACTTC
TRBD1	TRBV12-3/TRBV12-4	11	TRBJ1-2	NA	CASSDRVGYTF	TGTGCCAGCAGTGACAGGGTTGGCTACACCTTC
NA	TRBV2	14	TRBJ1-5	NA	CASSEHSSNQPQHF	TGTGCCAGCAGTGAGCATAGTAGCAATCAGCCCCAGCATTTT
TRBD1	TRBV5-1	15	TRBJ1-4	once	CASSLGDRKNEKLFF	TGCGCCAGCAGCTTGGGGGACAGAAAGAATGAAAAACTGTTTTTT
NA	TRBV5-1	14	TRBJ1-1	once	CASSLAEGSAEAFF	TGCGCCAGCAGCTTGGCGGAGGGATCGGCTGAAGCTTTCTTT
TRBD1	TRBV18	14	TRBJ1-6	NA	CASSSGTDNSPLHF	TGTGCCAGCTCGTCCGGGACAGATAATTCACCCCTCCACTTT
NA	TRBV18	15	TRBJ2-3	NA	CASSPEKGLTDTQYF	TGTGCCAGCTCACCAGAAAAGGGGCTCACAGATACGCAGTATTTT
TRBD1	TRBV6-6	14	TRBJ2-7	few	CASSYGQGEYEQYF	TGTGCCAGCAGTTACGGACAGGGGGAATACGAGCAGTACTTC
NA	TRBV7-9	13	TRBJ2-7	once	CASSLSPGDEQYF	TGTGCCAGCAGCTTGAGCCCCGGGGACGAGCAGTACTTC
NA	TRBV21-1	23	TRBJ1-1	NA	CASSKGGGPPEGRLPRLNTEAFF	TGTGCCAGCAGCAAAGGGGGGGGACCTCCCGAGGGACGACTCCCGCGTCTGAACACTGAAGCTTTCTTT
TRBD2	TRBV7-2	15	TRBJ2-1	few	CASSSPLAVYNEQFF	TGTGCCAGCAGCTCACCGCTAGCGGTCTACAATGAGCAGTTCTTC
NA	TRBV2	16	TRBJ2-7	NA	CASSEAQTGSSYEQYF	TGTGCCAGCAGTGAAGCCCAGACCGGGTCCTCCTACGAGCAGTACTTC
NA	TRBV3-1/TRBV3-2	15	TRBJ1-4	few	CASSQIGQLNEKLFF	TGTGCCAGCAGCCAAATCGGACAGTTAAATGAAAAACTGTTTTTT
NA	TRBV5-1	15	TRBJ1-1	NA	CASSLGGTFNTEAFF	TGCGCCAGCAGCTTGGGGGGGACATTCAACACTGAAGCTTTCTTT
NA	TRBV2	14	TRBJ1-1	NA	CASTPERLRAEAFF	TGTGCCAGCACCCCGGAACGGCTGCGGGCTGAAGCTTTCTTT
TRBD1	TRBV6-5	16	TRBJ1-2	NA	CASSYSLDRGAYGYTF	TGTGCCAGCAGTTACTCCCTGGACAGGGGTGCCTATGGCTACACCTTC
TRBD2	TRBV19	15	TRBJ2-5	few	CASRDMGTSEGTQYF	TGTGCCAGTAGAGACATGGGGACTAGCGAGGGGACCCAGTACTTC
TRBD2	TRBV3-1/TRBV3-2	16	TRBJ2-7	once	CASSPGLAGRRAEQYF	TGTGCCAGCAGCCCCGGACTAGCGGGACGCCGCGCCGAGCAGTACTTC
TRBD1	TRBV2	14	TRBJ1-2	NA	CASSESTGGAGYTF	TGTGCCAGCAGTGAGTCCACAGGGGGCGCTGGCTACACCTTC
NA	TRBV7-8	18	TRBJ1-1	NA	CASSFRVGGAAMNTEAFF	TGTGCCAGCAGCTTCCGAGTGGGGGGGGCGGCGATGAACACTGAAGCTTTCTTT
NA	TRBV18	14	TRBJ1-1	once	CASSSTDSNTEAFF	TGTGCCAGCTCATCGACAGATTCGAACACTGAAGCTTTCTTT
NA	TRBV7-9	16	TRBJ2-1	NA	CASSPRWSLGHNEQFF	TGTGCCAGCAGCCCCCGGTGGTCCCTTGGGCACAATGAGCAGTTCTTC
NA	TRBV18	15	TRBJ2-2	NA	CASSPRPQGTGELFF	TGTGCCAGCTCACCAAGGCCCCAGGGGACCGGGGAGCTGTTTTTT
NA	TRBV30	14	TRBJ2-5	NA	CAWSPRTHQETQYF	TGTGCCTGGAGTCCCCGGACACACCAAGAGACCCAGTACTTC
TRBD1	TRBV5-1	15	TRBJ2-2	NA	CASRQGEVWAGELFF	TGCGCCAGCCGACAGGGTGAGGTTTGGGCCGGGGAGCTGTTTTTT
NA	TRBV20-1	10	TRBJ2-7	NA	CSGPSFEQYF	TGCAGTGGTCCCTCCTTCGAGCAGTACTTC
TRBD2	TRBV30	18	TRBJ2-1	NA	CAWSPFSGGPYAYNEQFF	TGTGCCTGGAGCCCCTTTAGCGGGGGGCCCTATGCCTACAATGAGCAGTTCTTC
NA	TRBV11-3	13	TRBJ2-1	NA	CASSSGGVNEQFF	TGTGCCAGCAGCTCGGGCGGGGTCAATGAGCAGTTCTTC
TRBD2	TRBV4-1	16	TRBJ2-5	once	CASSQGGLAGGGTQYF	TGCGCCAGCAGCCAAGGCGGGCTAGCGGGGGGAGGGACCCAGTACTTC
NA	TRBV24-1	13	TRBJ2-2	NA	CATGTPNTGELFF	TGTGCCACCGGGACACCTAACACCGGGGAGCTGTTTTTT
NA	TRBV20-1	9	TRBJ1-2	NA	CSATYGYTF	TGCAGTGCTACGTATGGCTACACCTTC
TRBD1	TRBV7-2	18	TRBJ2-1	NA	CASSPLRVDRGNYNEQFF	TGTGCCAGCAGCCCCCTTAGGGTCGACAGGGGAAACTACAATGAGCAGTTCTTC
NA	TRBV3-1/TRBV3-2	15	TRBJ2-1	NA	CASSQDSSERSSQFF	TGTGCCAGCAGCCAAGATAGTTCCGAGCGATCATCGCAGTTCTTC
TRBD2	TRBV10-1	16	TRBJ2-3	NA	CASSSQLAGSTDTQYF	TGCGCCAGCAGCTCCCAACTAGCGGGGAGCACAGATACGCAGTATTTT
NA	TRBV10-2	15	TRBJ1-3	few	CASSESKGTGNTIYF	TGCGCCAGCAGTGAGTCGAAGGGGACTGGAAACACCATATATTTT
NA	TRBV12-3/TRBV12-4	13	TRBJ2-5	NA	CASRLGGGETQYF	TGTGCCAGCAGACTAGGGGGGGGAGAGACCCAGTACTTC